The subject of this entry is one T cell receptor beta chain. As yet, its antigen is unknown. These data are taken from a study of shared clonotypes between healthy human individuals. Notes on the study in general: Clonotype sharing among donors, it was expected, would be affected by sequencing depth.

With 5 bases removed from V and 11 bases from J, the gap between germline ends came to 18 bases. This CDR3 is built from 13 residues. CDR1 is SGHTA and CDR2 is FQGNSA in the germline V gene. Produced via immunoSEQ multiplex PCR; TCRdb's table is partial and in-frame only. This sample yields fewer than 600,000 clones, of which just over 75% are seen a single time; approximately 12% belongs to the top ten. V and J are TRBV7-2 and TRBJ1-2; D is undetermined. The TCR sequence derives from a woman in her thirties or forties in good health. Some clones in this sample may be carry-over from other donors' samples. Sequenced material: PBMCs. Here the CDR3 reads CASSPAGRAGYTF. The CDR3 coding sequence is TGTGCCAGCAGCCCCGCCGGACGAGCAGGTTACACCTTC.